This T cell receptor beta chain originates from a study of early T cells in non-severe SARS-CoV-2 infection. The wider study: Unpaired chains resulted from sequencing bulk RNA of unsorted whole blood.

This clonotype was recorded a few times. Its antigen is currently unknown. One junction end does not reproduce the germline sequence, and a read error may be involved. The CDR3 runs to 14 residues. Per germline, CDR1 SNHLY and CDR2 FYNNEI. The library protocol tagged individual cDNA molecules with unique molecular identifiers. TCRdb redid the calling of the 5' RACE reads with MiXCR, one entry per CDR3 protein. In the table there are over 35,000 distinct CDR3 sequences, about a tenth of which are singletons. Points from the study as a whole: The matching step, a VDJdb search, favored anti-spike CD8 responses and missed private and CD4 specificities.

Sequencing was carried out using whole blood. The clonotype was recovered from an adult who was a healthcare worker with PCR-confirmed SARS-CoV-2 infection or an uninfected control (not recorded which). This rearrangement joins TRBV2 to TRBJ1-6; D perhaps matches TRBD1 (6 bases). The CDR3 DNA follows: TGTGCCAGCAATGAACAGGGTCGGCAATCACCCCTCCACTTT. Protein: CASNEQGRQSPLHF.